Following are 30 T cell receptor beta chains from one sample sequenced in a study of cytomegalovirus exposure and HLA in healthy donors. Primers included in the PCR were 60 Vbeta and 13 Jbeta primers. The table came from immunoSEQ multiplex PCR; TCRdb's copy has only in-frame clones and leaves some out. This sample carries about 180,000 clones, 80% of them seen once, and the ten largest clones take about 1.9%. Sequencing was carried out using PBMCs. These receptors were taken from a woman under 40 in good health and CMV-seronegative.

The chain is built from TRBV7-7 and TRBJ2-5; D not certain. Germline V gives CDR1 SSHAT, CDR2 FNYEAQ (reference sequence). Trimming shortened V by 2 bases and J by 1 base, and 5 bases separated the two germline ends. CDR3 length: 13 residues. In DNA, the CDR3 is TGTGCCAGCAGCTTACTGGCCCAAGAGACCCAGTACTTC. Its protein product is CASSLLAQETQYF.

This clone was seen a single time. CDR3 in DNA: TGTGCCAGCAGCTTGGCAGGGGACGATGAGCAGTTCTTC. As protein: CASSLAGDDEQFF. The chain is built from TRBV5-5 and TRBJ2-1; D might be TRBD1 (6 bases). V shed 0 bases and J shed 8 bases, with 9 bases lying between them. The CDR3 covers 13 residues. From germline, CDR1 is SGHKS and CDR2 YYEKEE (reference sequence).

V and J are TRBV11-2 and TRBJ1-1; D call uncertain. The CDR3 length is 14 residues. Germline assignment: CDR1 SGHAT and CDR2 FQNNGV. The V gene lost 10 bases and the J gene lost 0 bases, with 15 bases spanning the gap. Here the CDR3 reads CATKTGAVNTEAFF. CDR3 nucleotides: TGTGCCACCAAGACGGGAGCCGTGAACACTGAAGCTTTCTTT.

The chain is built from TRBV5-4 and TRBJ2-2; no clear D. The V gene's germline CDR1 is SGHNT and CDR2 YYREEE (reference sequence). CDR3 length: 14 residues. V was trimmed by 0 bases and J by 0 bases, leaving 3 bases between them. The chain's CDR3 is CASSLDTNTGELFF. The CDR3, as DNA: TGTGCCAGCAGCTTGGACACGAACACCGGGGAGCTGTTTTTT.

This chain connects TRBV27 to TRBJ1-4; 8 positions match TRBD1. The CDR3 sequence is 15 residues long. Germline V lookup: CDR1 MNHEY, CDR2 SMNVEV (reference sequence). With 5 bases clipped from V and 8 bases from J, the junction kept 10 bases outside the gene matches. The CDR3 DNA follows: TGTGCCAGCAGTCCGTGGGACAGGACTCGAGAAAAACTGTTTTTT. It codes for CASSPWDRTREKLFF. Together with reference TRBV27 and TRBJ1-4, the CDR3 gives the full variable domain: EAQVTQNPRYLITVTGKKLTVTCSQNMNHEYMSWYRQDPGLGLRQIYYSMNVEVTDKGDVPEGYKVSRKEKRNFPLILESPSPNQTSLYFCASSPWDRTREKLFFGSGTQLSVL.

The V and J genes are TRBV9 and TRBJ2-5; TRBD2 might be the D (7 bases). This CDR3 contains 15 residues. The V gene lost 0 bases and the J gene lost 4 bases, with 13 bases spanning the gap. Germline CDR1 reads SGDLS; CDR2 reads YYNGEE. The CDR3 bases are TGTGCCAGCAGCGTAGTAGGGGGGGGCGGAGAGACCCAGTACTTC. It is translated as CASSVVGGGGETQYF.

The chain links TRBV5-6 to TRBJ1-3; D not resolved. Trimming cost V 6 bases and J 2 bases, with 21 bases left between them. The CDR3 extends over 17 amino acids. The germline V gene encodes CDR1 SGHDT and CDR2 YYEEEE. This chain's CDR3 is CASTWGWRTATGNTIYF. CDR3 DNA: TGTGCCAGCACCTGGGGATGGAGGACGGCAACTGGAAACACCATATATTTT.

This chain connects TRBV9 to TRBJ1-2; a possible D gene is TRBD1 (6 bases). Germline V gene sequence: CDR1 SGDLS, CDR2 YYNGEE. There are 14 residues in the CDR3. Trimming pared 4 bases from V and 4 bases from J, leaving 14 bases between. As DNA, the CDR3 is TGTGCCAGCAGCCCCCGGACAGTTCTCTATGGCTACACCTTC. Encoded protein: CASSPRTVLYGYTF.

This clone turned up a few times. The rearrangement uses TRBV6-5 and TRBJ2-2, with D possibly being TRBD2 (5 bases). V lost 6 bases to trimming and J lost 0 bases, with 11 bases between them. CDR3 length equals 15 residues. Germline lookup yields CDR1 MNHEY and CDR2 SVGAGI. The CDR3 is CASSPTTTNTGELFF. The CDR3 DNA is TGTGCCAGCAGCCCAACGACTACGAACACCGGGGAGCTGTTTTTT.

The chain carries TRBV5-1 and TRBJ2-7, with TRBD1 matching over 10 bases. With 4 bases clipped from V and 2 bases from J, the junction kept 3 bases outside the gene matches. This CDR3 contains 14 residues. CDR1 and CDR2 from the germline V gene are SGHRS and YFSETQ. In DNA form, the CDR3 reads TGCGCCAGCAGCGGGACAGGGGTACCCTACGAGCAGTACTTC. This gives the protein CASSGTGVPYEQYF.

The chain uses TRBV5-1 and TRBJ1-5, with D unclear. Germline CDR1 SGHRS, CDR2 YFSETQ. The CDR3 sequence is 14 residues long. V gave up 4 bases and J gave up 5 bases, with 13 bases separating them. CDR3 sequence (DNA): TGCGCCAGCAGCCTGGACGGAGCAGATCAGCCCCAGCATTTT. Protein product: CASSLDGADQPQHF. Supplemented by reference TRBV5-1 and TRBJ1-5, the full variable domain reads KAGVTQTPRYLIKTRGQQVTLSCSPISGHRSVSWYQQTPGQGLQFLFEYFSETQRNKGNFPGRFSGRQFSNSRSEMNVSTLELGDSALYLCASSLDGADQPQHFGDGTRLSIL.

V is TRBV29-1 and J is TRBJ1-1, with 9 bases that match TRBD1. Germline loops: CDR1 SQVTM, CDR2 ANQGSEA. J lost 2 bases, V lost 7 bases, and 5 bases had no gene match. This CDR3 has 13 amino acids. CDR3 in DNA: TGCAGCGCATACAGGGGGCCCAACACTGAAGCTTTCTTT. It is translated as CSAYRGPNTEAFF.

The chain carries TRBV27 and TRBJ2-5; 10 bases fit TRBD2. V shed 2 bases, J shed 7 bases, and the junction held 7 bases outside the gene matches. The CDR3 consists of 15 residues. Germline CDR1 and CDR2: MNHEY and SMNVEV (reference sequence). CDR3 DNA: TGTGCCAGCAGTTTACTAGCGGGGGCGGGTGGGACCCAGTACTTC. It translates to CASSLLAGAGGTQYF.

The gene calls are TRBV7-9 and TRBJ2-2; weak D call: TRBD1 (5 bases). This CDR3 is 14 amino acids long. Trimming took 0 bases from V and 4 from J, leaving 6 bases between them. The germline gives CDR1 SEHNR, CDR2 FQNEAQ (reference sequence). The CDR3 nucleotides are TGTGCCAGCAGCTTAGCGGGGCGCACCGGGGAGCTGTTTTTT. Its translation is CASSLAGRTGELFF. The full variable domain, rest sourced from reference TRBV7-9 and TRBJ2-2, is DTGVSQNPRHKITKRGQNVTFRCDPISEHNRLYWYRQTLGQGPEFLTYFQNEAQLEKSRLLSDRFSAERPKGSFSTLEIQRTEQGDSAMYLCASSLAGRTGELFFGEGSRLTVL.

V is TRBV5-8 and J is TRBJ1-1; 8 bases are shared with TRBD1. The trim removed 4 bases at V and 0 bases at J, leaving 8 bases unmatched. This CDR3 is 16 amino acids long. The V gene's germline CDR1 is SGHTS and CDR2 YDEGEE. The chain's CDR3 is CASSQDRGIMNTEAFF. In DNA, the CDR3 is TGTGCCAGCAGCCAAGACAGGGGAATTATGAACACTGAAGCTTTCTTT.

J is TRBJ1-1 and V is TRBV5-1, with D hard to call. Germline loops: CDR1 SGHRS, CDR2 YFSETQ. This CDR3 region has 15 residues. Trimming removed 0 bases from V and 1 base from J, with 10 bases in between. The CDR3 DNA reads TGCGCCAGCAGCTTGGCCGCAGGATGGAACACTGAAGCTTTCTTT. This sequence encodes CASSLAAGWNTEAFF.

The chain couples TRBV11-3 to TRBJ1-1; 8 bases are shared with TRBD1. Germline CDR1 reads SGHNT; CDR2 reads YENEEA. This CDR3 is built from 16 residues. V lost 5 bases, J lost 1 base, and 9 bases stayed unmatched. The DNA of the CDR3 is TGTGCCAGCAGCCCTGGGACAGGAAGTTGGAACACTGAAGCTTTCTTT. Amino acids: CASSPGTGSWNTEAFF.

The rearrangement joins TRBV19 to TRBJ1-5; 7 nucleotides agree with TRBD1. V shed 6 bases and J 2 bases; nucleotides not matched to a gene: 1. The V gene's germline CDR1 is LNHDA and CDR2 SQIVND (reference sequence). This CDR3 contains 13 residues. The CDR3 reads CASRDRGNQPQHF. As DNA, the CDR3 is TGTGCCAGTAGAGACAGGGGCAATCAGCCCCAGCATTTT.

The chain couples TRBV19 to TRBJ2-5; 13 bases map to TRBD2. The CDR3 totals 15 residues. The V gene's germline CDR1 is LNHDA and CDR2 SQIVND (reference sequence). The trim removed 8 bases at V and 2 bases at J, leaving 5 bases unmatched. For the CDR3, the DNA is TGTGCCAGTGGACAACTAGCGGGGGGGCAAGAGACCCAGTACTTC. Protein: CASGQLAGGQETQYF.

The chain joins TRBV9 to TRBJ1-1; tentative D call: TRBD1 (5 bases). The CDR3 totals 14 residues. In germline, CDR1 is SGDLS, CDR2 YYNGEE. The ends were cut back, 4 bases at V and 5 bases at J, with 15 bases in the middle. In DNA form, the CDR3 reads TGTGCCAGCAGCCCCCTTCATCGACAGACTGAAGCTTTCTTT. Its protein is CASSPLHRQTEAFF.

V usage is TRBV4-2 and J usage is TRBJ2-1, with D maybe TRBD2 (6 bases). CDR1 LGHNA and CDR2 YNFKEQ come from the germline V gene. Trimming removed 4 bases from V and 2 bases from J, with 12 bases in between. The CDR3 runs to 15 residues. The CDR3 region is CASSPTSSAYNEQFF. The CDR3 DNA sequence: TGTGCCAGCAGCCCTACTAGCTCCGCCTACAATGAGCAGTTCTTC.

In its sample, this clone was seen a few times. V and J are TRBV14 and TRBJ1-2; 7 bases map to TRBD1. Germline V gene sequence: CDR1 SGHDN, CDR2 FVKESK. V shed 0 bases and J 8 bases; nucleotides not matched to a gene: 9. CDR3 length: 15 residues. The CDR3 loop reads CASSQDRGGAGGYTF. The CDR3 region has the DNA TGTGCCAGCAGCCAAGACCGAGGGGGCGCAGGGGGCTACACCTTC.

This chain uses TRBV10-1 with TRBJ1-6; 8 bases line up with TRBD1. CDR1 and CDR2 from the germline V gene are WNHNN and SYGVQD (reference sequence). The CDR3 length is 15 residues. V shed 3 bases, J shed 9 bases, and the junction held 7 bases outside the gene matches. For the CDR3, the DNA is TGCGCCAGCAGTGAAGGCAGGGGGCTGGGTTCACCCCTCCACTTT. Protein product: CASSEGRGLGSPLHF.

This rearrangement joins TRBV10-2 to TRBJ2-5; D is undetermined. Looked up from germline, CDR1 is WSHSY and CDR2 is SAAADI. V was trimmed by 10 bases and J by 2 bases, leaving 11 bases between them. The CDR3 consists of 12 residues. DNA for the CDR3: TGCGCCACCACCGCGACACAAGAGACCCAGTACTTC. Translation: CATTATQETQYF.

The chain has TRBV10-1 and TRBJ1-1; 9 bases map to TRBD1. This CDR3 spans 14 amino acids. Germline assignment: CDR1 WNHNN and CDR2 SYGVQD (reference sequence). V shed 8 bases and J 3 bases; nucleotides not matched to a gene: 7. The CDR3 DNA reads TGCGCCAGCTCTTCGACAGGGGGGGACACTGAAGCTTTCTTT. Translating it yields CASSSTGGDTEAFF.

The rearrangement joins TRBV7-9 to TRBJ2-3; 8 bases line up with TRBD2. This CDR3 has 14 residues. Trimming removed 5 bases from V and 4 bases from J; junction bases left unmatched: 5. Germline loops: CDR1 SEHNR, CDR2 FQNEAQ (reference sequence). CDR3 protein: CASSRGLAADTQYF. CDR3 bases: TGTGCCAGCAGCCGAGGACTAGCCGCAGATACGCAGTATTTT.

The sample holds a few counts of this clone. The V call is TRBV10-1, the J call TRBJ2-5, with D hard to call. The J call is doubtful: the DNA matches TRBJ2-7 better. Germline-derived CDR1 and CDR2 are WNHNN and SYGVQD (reference sequence). The CDR3 runs to 12 residues. The CDR3 DNA follows: TGCGCCAGCAGTCAGGACTCCTACGAGCAGTACTTC. It translates to CASSQDSYEQYF.

For this clone: The germline gene is not matched at one end of the junction; a read error may be the cause. The V call is TRBV25-1, the J call TRBJ2-5, with 8 bases lining up with TRBD1. The CDR3 contains 14 residues. The germline V gene has CDR1 MGHDK and CDR2 SYGVNS. In DNA, the CDR3 is TGTGCCAGCGGTGACGACAGGGGACAAGAGACCCAGTACTTC. Translating gives CASGDDRGQETQYF.

CDR3 DNA: TGTGCCAGTAGACCCGTGGGAGGGATACAGGAAAAACTGTTTTTT. This translates into CASRPVGGIQEKLFF. The chain is built from TRBV19 and TRBJ1-4; D not certain. CDR3 length: 15 amino acids. Germline values: CDR1 LNHDA, CDR2 SQIVND (reference sequence). V lost 6 bases and J 8 bases, leaving 19 bases between the germline ends. The whole variable domain, filled in from reference TRBV19 and TRBJ1-4, reads DGGITQSPKYLFRKEGQNVTLSCEQNLNHDAMYWYRQDPGQGLRLIYYSQIVNDFQKGDIAEGYSVSREKKESFPLTVTSAQKNPTAFYLCASRPVGGIQEKLFFGSGTQLSVL.

The rearrangement uses TRBV6-5 and TRBJ2-3; tentative D call: TRBD2 (5 bases). This CDR3 has 16 amino acids. Trimming stripped 1 base from V and 0 bases from J, with 11 bases between. CDR1 is MNHEY, CDR2 SVGAGI, per germline. As DNA, the CDR3 is TGTGCCAGCAGTTACTGGACTCCTCCTAGCACAGATACGCAGTATTTT. As protein: CASSYWTPPSTDTQYF.